This T cell receptor beta chain emerged from a study of blood T cell repertoires in COVID-19. About the study: The origin of the acute and convalescent COVID-19 samples was the United States, Italy and Spain. Sources were T cells, B-cell-depleted T cells, or PBMCs; the material itself was cDNA or gDNA.

Authors' methods: Reference gene primer amplification gave nucleated cell count estimates. Clones were read by immunoSEQ multiplex PCR, and TCRdb kept only the in-frame ones, dropping some. That table supplies the V and J calls and clone size; D and trimming were determined from the DNA. The sample records a few hundred thousand clones, less than 90% being singletons. The V gene's germline CDR1 is MNHEY and CDR2 SVGAGI. V dropped 8 bases and J dropped 5 bases, with 15 bases sitting between them. The CDR3 is made up of 14 amino acids. The material sequenced was peripheral blood. The chain joins TRBV6-5 to TRBJ1-4; TRBD1 might be the D (5 bases). This TCR was sampled from a man aged 25 to 40 with active or convalescent COVID-19. CDR3 nucleotides: TGTGCCAGCTGGAGGGGCAAAGCAAATGAAAAACTGTTTTTT. Translating it yields CASWRGKANEKLFF.